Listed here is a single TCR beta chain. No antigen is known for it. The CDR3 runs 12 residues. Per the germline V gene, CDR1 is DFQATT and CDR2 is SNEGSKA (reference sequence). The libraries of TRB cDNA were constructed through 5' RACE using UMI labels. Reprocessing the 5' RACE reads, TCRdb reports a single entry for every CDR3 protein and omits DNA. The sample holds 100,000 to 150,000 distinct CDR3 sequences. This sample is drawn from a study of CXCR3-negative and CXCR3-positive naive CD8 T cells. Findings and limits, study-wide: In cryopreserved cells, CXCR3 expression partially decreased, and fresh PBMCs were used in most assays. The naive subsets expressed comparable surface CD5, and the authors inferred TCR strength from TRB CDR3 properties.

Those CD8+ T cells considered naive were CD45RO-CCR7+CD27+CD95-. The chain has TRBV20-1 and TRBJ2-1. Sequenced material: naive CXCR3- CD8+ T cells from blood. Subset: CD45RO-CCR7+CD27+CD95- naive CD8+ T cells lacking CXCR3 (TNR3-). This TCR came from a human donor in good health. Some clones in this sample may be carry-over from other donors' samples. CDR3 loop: CSASHEYNEQFF.